One and the same sample provided the 9 T cell receptor beta chains below, sequenced in a study of vaccination and CD4 T cells after COVID-19. TCRdb fed the PCR reads into MiXCR, producing one record per CDR3 protein. Counted here are about 18,000 distinct CDR3 sequences, about 60% occurring once; the ten biggest clones make up 0.95% to 1.2%. Sample: CD4+ T cells from blood, taken after SARS-CoV-2 vaccination. Receptors were obtained from a human donor who had recovered from COVID-19.

There are a few counts of this clonotype. The chain joins TRBV18 to TRBJ2-5; D not resolved. Germline loops: CDR1 KGHSH, CDR2 LQKENI. The CDR3 has 12 residues. V was trimmed by 4 bases and J by 5 bases, leaving 8 bases between them. DNA for the CDR3: TGTGCCAGCTCACTAGCTGGGGAGACCCAGTACTTC. Translated: CASSLAGETQYF.

This chain links TRBV20-1 with TRBJ2-7; D tentatively fits TRBD1 or TRBD2 (5 bases each). V lost 7 bases to trimming and J lost 0 bases, with 10 bases between them. Per germline, CDR1 DFQATT and CDR2 SNEGSKA (reference sequence). This CDR3 comprises 12 residues. In nucleotides, the CDR3 is TGCAGTGTGGGGACCAACTCCTACGAGCAGTACTTC. Amino acid sequence: CSVGTNSYEQYF.

The CDR3: CASSSETGSLLFF. The CDR3 DNA is TGTGCCAGCAGTAGCGAGACAGGGAGTTTGCTGTTTTTT. J is TRBJ1-4 and V is TRBV12-3 or TRBV12-4; 7 positions match TRBD1. The CDR3 is 13 residues long. V was pared by 5 bases and J by 14 bases, with 11 bases of the junction left unmatched.

V gene TRBV3-1 combines with J gene TRBJ1-2; D may be TRBD1 (6 bases). Germline V gene sequence: CDR1 LGHDT, CDR2 YNNKEL (reference sequence). Trimming shortened V by 4 bases and J by 6 bases, and 18 bases separated the two germline ends. The CDR3 has 15 residues. The CDR3 region is CASSRWFGGRNGYTF. DNA for the CDR3: TGTGCCAGCAGCCGCTGGTTTGGGGGGCGGAATGGCTACACCTTC.

The chain employs TRBV7-9 and TRBJ1-4; tentatively, D is TRBD1 (6 bases). V was clipped by 4 bases and J by 8 bases, with 17 bases between them. There are 15 residues in the CDR3. CDR1 is SEHNR, CDR2 FQNEAQ, per germline (reference sequence). The CDR3 DNA follows: TGTGCCAGCAGCTGGGGACAAGGGGTGAACGAAAAACTGTTTTTT. The encoded protein is CASSWGQGVNEKLFF.

This chain links TRBV30 with TRBJ2-2; possible D gene TRBD1, 6 bases. The germline V gene has CDR1 GTSNPN and CDR2 SVGIG (reference sequence). This CDR3 comprises 14 residues. With 0 bases removed from V and 4 bases from J, the gap between germline ends came to 9 bases. The CDR3 DNA reads as TGTGCCTGGAGTGTTGGGGGCGCCACCGGGGAGCTGTTTTTT. Protein: CAWSVGGATGELFF.

This chain uses TRBV24-1 with TRBJ2-3; 12 nucleotides match TRBD2. The junction had 24 bases not matched to a gene; V was cut back by 3 bases and J by 0 bases. The CDR3 contains 24 residues. The V gene's germline CDR1 is KGHDR and CDR2 SFDVKD. CDR3 bases: TGTGCCACCAGTGATCCTCCTGGGACAGGGGAGACTAGCGGGAGTATTGGGAGCACAGATACGCAGTATTTT. It codes for CATSDPPGTGETSGSIGSTDTQYF.

The chain uses TRBV5-1 and TRBJ2-3; the D is unclear. The CDR3 runs 16 residues. Trimming removed 0 bases at V and 0 bases at J, with 11 bases between. The V gene's germline CDR1 is SGHRS and CDR2 YFSETQ. The CDR3 DNA reads as TGCGCCAGCAGCTTGGACGGCTCGTTTAGCACAGATACGCAGTATTTT. This translates into CASSLDGSFSTDTQYF.

The CDR3: CASSLGQGIRSTDTQYF. DNA for the CDR3: TGCGCCAGCAGCTTGGGACAAGGGATTAGGAGCACAGATACGCAGTATTTT. The rearrangement joins TRBV5-1 to TRBJ2-3; D remains unclear. Trimming left V 0 bases short and J 0 bases short, with 14 bases between. The CDR3 has 17 amino acids. Germline V gives CDR1 SGHRS, CDR2 YFSETQ. Supplemented by reference TRBV5-1 and TRBJ2-3, the full variable domain reads KAGVTQTPRYLIKTRGQQVTLSCSPISGHRSVSWYQQTPGQGLQFLFEYFSETQRNKGNFPGRFSGRQFSNSRSEMNVSTLELGDSALYLCASSLGQGIRSTDTQYFGPGTRLTVL.